Sequencing of this T cell receptor (beta chain) was carried out in a study of blood T cell repertoires in COVID-19 (dated by TCRdb to the early 2020s). As for the study more broadly: Collaborator samples came from the United States, Italy and Spain and covered acute and convalescent phases of COVID-19. The prospective study material was composed of cDNA or gDNA derived from T cells, B-cell-depleted T cells, or PBMCs. Subjects who had been exposed to COVID-19, were actively infected with it, or had recovered from it provided the deeply sampled blood TCRbeta repertoires that made up the dataset. The repertoires were released in a freely available public database meant as a resource for research on the immune response to SARS-CoV-2. The samples were drawn from two sources: the first 160 participants of the ongoing ImmuneRACE study, and about 1,300 subjects contributed by 6 global collaborators. The sample metadata nearly always contained a de-identified subject ID, COVID-19 status, age in years and sex. Where available, HLA class I and class II types were obtained from metadata supplied by the sample provider rather than from assay-based typing.

CDR1 SGHTA and CDR2 FQGNSA are derived from the germline V gene. V was cut back by 0 bases and J by 7 bases, leaving a gap of 9 bases between them. From its cysteine to its phenylalanine, the CDR3 spans 13 amino acids. The read is trimmed to its CDR3 DNA, 39 bases read in frame from base 1. One collaborating source in Seattle enrolled patients while the patients were actively infected and followed the patients over time throughout the course of disease. The collaborating institutions used their own protocols to collect whole blood in K2EDTA tubes. Collaborator samples were shipped for TCRbeta analysis as frozen whole blood, isolated PBMCs, or DNA extracted from either sample type. The immunoSEQ Assay, a bias-controlled multiplex PCR, was used to amplify TCRbeta CDR3 regions from genomic DNA. In the source study's methods: Nucleated cell counts per sample were estimated from amplification of reference gene primers within the assay. Sequence reads were collapsed and filtered to measure the absolute abundance of every unique TCRbeta CDR3 rearrangement. Productive Simpson clonality was computed per sample as the square root of Simpson's diversity index over productive rearrangements. In its TCRdb copy, this immuneACCESS table keeps in-frame sequences only and misses some clones. Where compared with another copy, unresolved V genes explain less than half of these, and the others have no known cause. V, J and clone size derive from that table, while D and trimming were established from the DNA sequence. A total of a few hundred thousand clones appear in this sample, almost 90% of them only once. The ten largest clones add up to approximately 2.1% of the sample.

This clone occurred once. Its binding antigen is unknown. Base qualities are not provided; no much larger clone lies one nucleotide away. The study at large found these results: The amount of clinical and demographic metadata varied by source and participant and was provided uncurated.

Input material: peripheral blood. The clonotype originates from a woman aged 55 to 70 with COVID-19, enrolled during active disease. The chain links TRBV7-2 with TRBJ1-2; TRBD1 might be the D gene, on 5 matching bases. The DNA sequence is given as TGTGCCAGCAGCTTAGCGGGGGGGAGTGGCTACACCTTC. Its protein reads: CASSLAGGSGYTF.